The 12 T cell receptor beta chains given below trace back to one sample, sequenced in a study of shared clonotypes between healthy human individuals. Measured with immunoSEQ multiplex PCR; TCRdb has only the in-frame clones, and not every one. The sample includes about 2 million clones, about 95% of them seen just once. Cells designated naive CD8 were CD45RO-negative and were positively selected for CCR7, with terminally differentiated effector memory CD45RA+ cells excluded. The sequenced sample consisted of naive CD8+ T cells sorted from blood. All receptors come from a man aged 18 to 30 in good health.

The J gene is TRBJ2-7, the V gene TRBV29-1; tentative D call: TRBD2 (6 bases). The germline V gene encodes CDR1 SQVTM and CDR2 ANQGSEA. V shed 3 bases and J shed 3 bases, with 12 bases lying between them. The CDR3 is 13 residues long. CDR3 loop: CSVDAGIGYEQYF. The DNA of the CDR3 is TGCAGCGTTGACGCGGGAATCGGCTACGAGCAGTACTTC.

A word on this clone: Other DNA sequences in this specimen translate into the identical CDR3. The rearrangement uses TRBV9 and TRBJ1-4; no firm D call. Germline lookup yields CDR1 SGDLS and CDR2 YYNGEE. The CDR3 spans 16 residues. Trimming cost V 0 bases and J 2 bases, with 11 bases left between them. This CDR3 is CASSVEGLPTNEKLFF. The CDR3 region has the DNA TGTGCCAGCAGCGTAGAAGGGTTGCCCACTAATGAAAAACTGTTTTTT.

This rearrangement joins TRBV5-6 to TRBJ1-6; D possibly corresponds to TRBD1 (6 bases). CDR3 length: 15 residues. Germline V gives CDR1 SGHDT, CDR2 YYEEEE. V gave up 4 bases and J gave up 7 bases, with 15 bases separating them. This chain's CDR3 is CASSPLGGLNSPLHF. For the CDR3, the DNA is TGTGCCAGCAGCCCGTTAGGGGGGTTGAATTCACCCCTCCACTTT.

This chain uses TRBV6-5 with TRBJ1-4; TRBD1 is a possible D gene (6 bases). The CDR3 has 16 amino acids. Germline CDR1 is MNHEY and CDR2 is SVGAGI. Trimming cost V 0 bases and J 2 bases, with 10 bases left between them. CDR3 sequence reads: CASSYSRGGTNEKLFF. CDR3 sequence (DNA): TGTGCCAGCAGTTACTCGAGGGGGGGGACTAATGAAAAACTGTTTTTT.

J is TRBJ2-1 and V is TRBV6-5; 8 bases fit TRBD2. Unmatched junction bases numbered 6, after V lost 6 bases and J lost 5 bases. The length of the CDR3 is 14 residues. CDR1 MNHEY and CDR2 SVGAGI come from the germline V gene. The chain's CDR3 is CASRPAGGDNEQFF. The CDR3 DNA reads TGTGCCAGCAGACCCGCGGGGGGAGACAATGAGCAGTTCTTC.

This clone has just one count. J is TRBJ2-5 and V is TRBV7-6; the D gene is possibly TRBD2 (6 bases). The germline gives CDR1 SGHVS, CDR2 FNYEAQ. V lost 1 base and J 2 bases, leaving 23 bases between the germline ends. The CDR3 covers 19 residues. The DNA for the CDR3 is TGTGCCAGCAGCTTAGATTCTTGGTTGAGCGGACTACCGCAAGAGACCCAGTACTTC. Its protein is CASSLDSWLSGLPQETQYF. Full variable domain (outside the CDR3, taken from reference TRBV7-6 and TRBJ2-5): GAGVSQSPRYKVTKRGQDVALRCDPISGHVSLYWYRQALGQGPEFLTYFNYEAQQDKSGLPNDRFSAERPEGSISTLTIQRTEQRDSAMYRCASSLDSWLSGLPQETQYFGPGTRLLVL.

V is TRBV27 and J is TRBJ1-3, with D tentatively TRBD1 (5 bases). Germline lookup yields CDR1 MNHEY and CDR2 SMNVEV (reference sequence). The CDR3 is 14 amino acids. Trimming pared 5 bases from V and 4 bases from J, leaving 12 bases between. CDR3 protein: CASSPAGLGNTIYF. The CDR3 DNA follows: TGTGCCAGCAGTCCCGCAGGGCTCGGAAACACCATATATTTT.

The chain couples TRBV4-3 to TRBJ2-3; 7 nucleotides align to TRBD2. Looked up from germline, CDR1 is LGHNA and CDR2 is YSLEER. J lost 2 bases, V lost 1 base, and 6 bases had no gene match. CDR3 length equals 16 residues. The CDR3 spells CASSQGTGGSTDTQYF. The CDR3 nucleotides are TGCGCCAGCAGCCAAGGTACGGGAGGATCCACAGATACGCAGTATTTT.

The genes are TRBV5-1 and TRBJ1-1; D might be TRBD1 (5 bases). The CDR3 extends over 15 amino acids. CDR1 and CDR2 (germline): SGHRS, YFSETQ. Trimming took 4 bases from V and 3 from J, leaving 16 bases between them. The CDR3 nucleotides are TGCGCCAGCAGCCCACCAGGACTGGGGGACACTGAAGCTTTCTTT. The encoded protein is CASSPPGLGDTEAFF.

The V and J genes are TRBV6-5 and TRBJ1-1, with a tentative D call TRBD1 (5 bases). Trimming removed 6 bases from V and 1 base from J, with 12 bases in between. The CDR3 has 14 amino acids. From germline, CDR1 is MNHEY and CDR2 SVGAGI. CDR3 nucleotides: TGTGCCAGCAGCCCCGGACACCCGAACACTGAAGCTTTCTTT. Translated, it gives CASSPGHPNTEAFF.

The chain has TRBV11-2 and TRBJ2-3; 9 bases match TRBD2. CDR1 and CDR2 from the germline V gene are SGHAT and FQNNGV. The J segment lost 6 bases and the V segment lost 4 bases, leaving 11 bases of the junction unmatched. The CDR3 length is 16 residues. This chain's CDR3 is CASSSGGGRAVDTQYF. As DNA, the CDR3 is TGTGCCAGCAGCTCGGGCGGCGGGAGGGCAGTCGATACGCAGTATTTT.

This chain joins TRBV27 and TRBJ2-7, with D possibly called TRBD1 or TRBD2 (7 bases each). The V end lost 6 bases, the J end lost 5 bases, and 14 bases lay between the germline ends. CDR3 length equals 13 residues. Germline loops: CDR1 MNHEY, CDR2 SMNVEV (reference sequence). The CDR3 DNA is TGTGCCAGCAGAACAGGGGCGGGGGACGAGCAGTACTTC. Its translation is CASRTGAGDEQYF.